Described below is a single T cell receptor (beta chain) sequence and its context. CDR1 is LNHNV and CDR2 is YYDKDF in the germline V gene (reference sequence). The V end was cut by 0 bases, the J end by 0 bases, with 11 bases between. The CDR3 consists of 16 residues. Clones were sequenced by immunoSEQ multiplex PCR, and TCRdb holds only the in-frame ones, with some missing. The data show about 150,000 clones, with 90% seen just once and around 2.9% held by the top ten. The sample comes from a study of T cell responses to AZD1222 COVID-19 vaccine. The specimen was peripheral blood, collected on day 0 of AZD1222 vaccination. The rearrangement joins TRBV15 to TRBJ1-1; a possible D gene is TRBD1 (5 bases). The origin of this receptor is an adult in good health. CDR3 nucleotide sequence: TGTGCCACCAGCAGAGATCAGGGAGGCATGAACACTGAAGCTTTCTTT. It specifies CATSRDQGGMNTEAFF.